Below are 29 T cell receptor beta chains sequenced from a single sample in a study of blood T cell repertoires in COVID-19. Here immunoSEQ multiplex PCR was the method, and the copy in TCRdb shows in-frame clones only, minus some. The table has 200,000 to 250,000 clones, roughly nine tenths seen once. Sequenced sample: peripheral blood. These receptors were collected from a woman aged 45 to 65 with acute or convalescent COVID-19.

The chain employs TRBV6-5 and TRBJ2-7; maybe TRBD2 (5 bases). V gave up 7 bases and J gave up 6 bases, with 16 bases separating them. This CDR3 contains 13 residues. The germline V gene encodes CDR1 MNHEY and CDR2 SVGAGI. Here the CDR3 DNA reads TGTGCCAGCACCCCCAGCGGACCTATCGAGCAGTACTTC. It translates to CASTPSGPIEQYF.

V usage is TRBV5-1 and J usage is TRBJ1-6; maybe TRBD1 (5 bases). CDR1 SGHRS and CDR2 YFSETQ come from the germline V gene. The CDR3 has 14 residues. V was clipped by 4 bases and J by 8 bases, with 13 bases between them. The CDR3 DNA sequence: TGCGCCAGCAGCCCAGGGCAGTGGGATTCACCCCTCCACTTT. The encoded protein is CASSPGQWDSPLHF.

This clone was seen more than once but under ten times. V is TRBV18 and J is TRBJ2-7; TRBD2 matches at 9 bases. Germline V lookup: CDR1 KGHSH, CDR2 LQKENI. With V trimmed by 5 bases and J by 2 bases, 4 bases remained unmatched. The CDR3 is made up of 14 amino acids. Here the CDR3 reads CASSSGLAAYEQYF. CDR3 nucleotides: TGTGCCAGCTCATCGGGACTAGCCGCCTACGAGCAGTACTTC.

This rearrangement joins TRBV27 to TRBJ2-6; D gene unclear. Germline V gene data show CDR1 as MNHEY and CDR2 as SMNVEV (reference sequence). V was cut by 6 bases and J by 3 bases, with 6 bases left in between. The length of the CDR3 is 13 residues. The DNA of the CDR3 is TGTGCCAGCAGCCCACATGGGGCCAACGTCCTGACTTTC. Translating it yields CASSPHGANVLTF. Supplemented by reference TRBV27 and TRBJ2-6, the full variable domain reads EAQVTQNPRYLITVTGKKLTVTCSQNMNHEYMSWYRQDPGLGLRQIYYSMNVEVTDKGDVPEGYKVSRKEKRNFPLILESPSPNQTSLYFCASSPHGANVLTFGAGSRLTVL.

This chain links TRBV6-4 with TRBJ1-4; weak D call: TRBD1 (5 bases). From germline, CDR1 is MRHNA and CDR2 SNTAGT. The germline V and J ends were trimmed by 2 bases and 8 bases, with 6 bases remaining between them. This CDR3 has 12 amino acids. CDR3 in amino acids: CASSDRTEKLFF. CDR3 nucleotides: TGTGCCAGCAGTGACCGGACAGAAAAACTGTTTTTT.

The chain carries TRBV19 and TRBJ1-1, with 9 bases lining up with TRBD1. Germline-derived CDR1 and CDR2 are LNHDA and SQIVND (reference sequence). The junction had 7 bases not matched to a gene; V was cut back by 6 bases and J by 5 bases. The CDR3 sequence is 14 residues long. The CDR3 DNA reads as TGTGCCAGTAGCCTACAGGGGGCTGGTACTGAAGCTTTCTTT. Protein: CASSLQGAGTEAFF.

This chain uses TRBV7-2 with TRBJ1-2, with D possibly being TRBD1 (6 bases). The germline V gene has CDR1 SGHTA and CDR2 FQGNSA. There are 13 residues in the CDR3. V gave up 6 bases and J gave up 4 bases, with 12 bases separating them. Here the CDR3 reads CASSRAGAYGYTF. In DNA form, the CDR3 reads TGTGCCAGCAGTCGCGCGGGGGCCTATGGCTACACCTTC.

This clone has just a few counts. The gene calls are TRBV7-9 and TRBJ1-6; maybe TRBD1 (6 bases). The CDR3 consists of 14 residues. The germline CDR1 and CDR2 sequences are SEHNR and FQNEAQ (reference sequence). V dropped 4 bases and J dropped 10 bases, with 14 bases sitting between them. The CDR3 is CASSSTTGLSPLHF. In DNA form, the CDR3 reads TGTGCCAGCAGCTCAACAACAGGGCTATCACCCCTCCACTTT.

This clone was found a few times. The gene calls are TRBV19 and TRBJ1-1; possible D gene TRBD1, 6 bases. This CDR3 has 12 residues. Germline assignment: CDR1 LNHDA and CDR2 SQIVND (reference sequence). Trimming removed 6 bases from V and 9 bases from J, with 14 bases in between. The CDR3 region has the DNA TGTGCCAGTAGGACCGGTCAGGGGAAAGCTTTCTTT. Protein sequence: CASRTGQGKAFF.

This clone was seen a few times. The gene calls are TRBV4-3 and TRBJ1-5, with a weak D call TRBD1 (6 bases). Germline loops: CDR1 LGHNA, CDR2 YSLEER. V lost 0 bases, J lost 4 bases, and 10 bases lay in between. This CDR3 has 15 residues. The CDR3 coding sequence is TGCGCCAGCAGCCAAGACGGACAGCCGAATCAGCCCCAGCATTTT. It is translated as CASSQDGQPNQPQHF.

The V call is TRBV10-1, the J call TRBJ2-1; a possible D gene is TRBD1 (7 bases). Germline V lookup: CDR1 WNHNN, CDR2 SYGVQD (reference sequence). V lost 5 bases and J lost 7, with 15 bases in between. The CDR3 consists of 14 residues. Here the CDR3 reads CASSNRGAGNEQFF. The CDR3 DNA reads TGCGCCAGCAGTAACAGGGGAGCGGGTAATGAGCAGTTCTTC.

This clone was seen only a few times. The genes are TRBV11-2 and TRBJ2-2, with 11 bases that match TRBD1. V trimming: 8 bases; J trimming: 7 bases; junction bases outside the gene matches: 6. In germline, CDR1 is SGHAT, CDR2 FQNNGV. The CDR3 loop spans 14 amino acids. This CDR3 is CASGDRGFGGELFF. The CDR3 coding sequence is TGTGCCAGCGGGGACAGGGGGTTCGGCGGGGAGCTGTTTTTT.

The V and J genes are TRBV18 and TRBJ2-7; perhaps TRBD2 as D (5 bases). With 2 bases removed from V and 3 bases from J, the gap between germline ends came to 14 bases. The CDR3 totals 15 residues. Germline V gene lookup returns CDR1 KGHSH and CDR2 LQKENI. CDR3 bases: TGTGCCAGCTCACCAGGTTCTCCCGGGGTCTACGAGCAGTACTTC. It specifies CASSPGSPGVYEQYF.

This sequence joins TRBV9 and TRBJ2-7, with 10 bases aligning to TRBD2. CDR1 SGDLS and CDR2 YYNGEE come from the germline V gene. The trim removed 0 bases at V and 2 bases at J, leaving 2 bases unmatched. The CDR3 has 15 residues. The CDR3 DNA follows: TGTGCCAGCAGCGTAGCTAGCGGGGGACCCTACGAGCAGTACTTC. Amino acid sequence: CASSVASGGPYEQYF. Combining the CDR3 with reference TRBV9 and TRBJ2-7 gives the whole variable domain DSGVTQTPKHLITATGQRVTLRCSPRSGDLSVYWYQQSLDQGLQFLIQYYNGEERAKGNILERFSAQQFPDLHSELNLSSLELGDSALYFCASSVASGGPYEQYFGPGTRLTVT.

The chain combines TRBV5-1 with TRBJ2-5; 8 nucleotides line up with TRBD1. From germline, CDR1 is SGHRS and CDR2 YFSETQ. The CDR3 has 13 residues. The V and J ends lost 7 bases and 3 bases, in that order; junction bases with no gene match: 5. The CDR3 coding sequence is TGCGCCAGCCTTCTGACAGGGGAAGAGACCCAGTACTTC. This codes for CASLLTGEETQYF. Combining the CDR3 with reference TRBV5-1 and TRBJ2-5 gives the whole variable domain KAGVTQTPRYLIKTRGQQVTLSCSPISGHRSVSWYQQTPGQGLQFLFEYFSETQRNKGNFPGRFSGRQFSNSRSEMNVSTLELGDSALYLCASLLTGEETQYFGPGTRLLVL.

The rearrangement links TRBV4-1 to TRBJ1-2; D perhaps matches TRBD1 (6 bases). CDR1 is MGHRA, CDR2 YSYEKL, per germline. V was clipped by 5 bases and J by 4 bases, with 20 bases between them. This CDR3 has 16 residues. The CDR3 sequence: CASSDDAAGVVYGYTF. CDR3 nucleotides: TGCGCCAGCAGCGACGACGCGGCAGGGGTGGTCTATGGCTACACCTTC.

The CDR3 loop is CASSSGLAGVPTDTQYF. The CDR3 DNA reads as TGTGCCAGCAGTTCGGGACTAGCGGGAGTCCCTACAGATACGCAGTATTTT. The chain carries TRBV9 and TRBJ2-3; TRBD2 matches at 14 bases. The CDR3 covers 17 residues. Germline trimming cut 5 bases from V and 3 bases from J; bases unmatched to any gene: 8. Germline CDR1 SGDLS, CDR2 YYNGEE.

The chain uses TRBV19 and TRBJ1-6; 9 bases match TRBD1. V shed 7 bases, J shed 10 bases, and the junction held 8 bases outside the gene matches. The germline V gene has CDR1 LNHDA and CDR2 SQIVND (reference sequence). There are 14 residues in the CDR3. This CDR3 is CASKGQGTGSPLHF. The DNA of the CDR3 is TGTGCCAGTAAGGGACAGGGAACCGGCTCACCCCTCCACTTT. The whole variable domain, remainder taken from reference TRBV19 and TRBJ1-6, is DGGITQSPKYLFRKEGQNVTLSCEQNLNHDAMYWYRQDPGQGLRLIYYSQIVNDFQKGDIAEGYSVSREKKESFPLTVTSAQKNPTAFYLCASKGQGTGSPLHFGNGTRLTVT.

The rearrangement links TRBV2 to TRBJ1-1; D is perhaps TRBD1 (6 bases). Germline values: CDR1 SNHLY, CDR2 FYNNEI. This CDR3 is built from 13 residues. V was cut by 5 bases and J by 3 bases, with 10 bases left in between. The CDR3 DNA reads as TGTGCCAGCAGTCCACGACAGGACACTGAAGCTTTCTTT. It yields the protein CASSPRQDTEAFF.

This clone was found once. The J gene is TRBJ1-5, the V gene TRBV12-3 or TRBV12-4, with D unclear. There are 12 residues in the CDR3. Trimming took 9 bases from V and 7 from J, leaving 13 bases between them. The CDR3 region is CASTRREQPQHF. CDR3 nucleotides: TGTGCCAGTACGAGGCGGGAGCAGCCCCAGCATTTT.

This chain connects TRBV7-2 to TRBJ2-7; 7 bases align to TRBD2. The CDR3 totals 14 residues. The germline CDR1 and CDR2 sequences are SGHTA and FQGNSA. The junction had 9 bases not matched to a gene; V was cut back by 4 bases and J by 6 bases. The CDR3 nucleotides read TGTGCCAGCAGCTGGGATCGGCTAGCGGTCGAGCAGTACTTC. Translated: CASSWDRLAVEQYF.

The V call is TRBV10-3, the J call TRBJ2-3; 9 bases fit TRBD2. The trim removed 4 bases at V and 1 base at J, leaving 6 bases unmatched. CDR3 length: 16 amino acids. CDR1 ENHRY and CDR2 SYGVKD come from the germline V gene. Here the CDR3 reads CAISGKRTSGTDTQYF. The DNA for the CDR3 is TGTGCCATCAGTGGAAAACGGACTAGCGGCACAGATACGCAGTATTTT.

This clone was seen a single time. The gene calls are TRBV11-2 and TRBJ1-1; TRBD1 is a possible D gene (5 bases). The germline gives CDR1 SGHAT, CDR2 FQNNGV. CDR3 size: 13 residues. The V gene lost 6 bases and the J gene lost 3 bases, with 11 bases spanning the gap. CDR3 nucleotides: TGTGCCAGCAGGTCGTGGGGGGACACTGAAGCTTTCTTT. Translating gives CASRSWGDTEAFF.

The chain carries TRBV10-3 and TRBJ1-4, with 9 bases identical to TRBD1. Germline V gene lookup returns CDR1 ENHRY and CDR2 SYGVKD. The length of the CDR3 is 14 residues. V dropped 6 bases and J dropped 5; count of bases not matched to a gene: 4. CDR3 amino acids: CAISRQGGNEKLFF. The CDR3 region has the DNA TGTGCCATCAGCAGACAGGGGGGGAATGAAAAACTGTTTTTT.

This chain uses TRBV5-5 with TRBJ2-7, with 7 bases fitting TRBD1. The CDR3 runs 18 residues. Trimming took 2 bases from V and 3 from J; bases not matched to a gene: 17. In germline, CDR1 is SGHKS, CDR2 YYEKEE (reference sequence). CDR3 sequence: CASSFHDREGYSVYEQYF. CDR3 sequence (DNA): TGTGCCAGCAGCTTTCACGACAGGGAAGGCTACTCGGTCTACGAGCAGTACTTC.

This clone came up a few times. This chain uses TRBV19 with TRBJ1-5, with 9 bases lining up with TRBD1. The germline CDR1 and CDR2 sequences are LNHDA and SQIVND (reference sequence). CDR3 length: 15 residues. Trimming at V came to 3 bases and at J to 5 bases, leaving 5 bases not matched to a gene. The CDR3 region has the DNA TGTGCCAGTAGTATTACGGGACAGGGCTATCAGCCCCAGCATTTT. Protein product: CASSITGQGYQPQHF.

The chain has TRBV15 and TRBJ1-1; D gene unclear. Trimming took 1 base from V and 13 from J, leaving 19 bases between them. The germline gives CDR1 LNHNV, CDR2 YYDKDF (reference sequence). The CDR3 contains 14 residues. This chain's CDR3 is CATSRADGYRTIFF. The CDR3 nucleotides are TGTGCCACCAGCAGAGCGGATGGATACCGAACTATTTTCTTT. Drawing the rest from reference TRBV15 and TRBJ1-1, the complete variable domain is DAMVIQNPRYQVTQFGKPVTLSCSQTLNHNVMYWYQQKSSQAPKLLFHYYDKDFNNEADTPDNFQSRRPNTSFCFLDIRSPGLGDTAMYLCATSRADGYRTIFFGQGTRLTVV.

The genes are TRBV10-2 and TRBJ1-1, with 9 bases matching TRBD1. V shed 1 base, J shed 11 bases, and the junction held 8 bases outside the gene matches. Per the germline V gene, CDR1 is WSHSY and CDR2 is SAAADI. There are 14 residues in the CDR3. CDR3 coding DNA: TGCGCCAGCAGTGAGTGGGACAGGGTTTATTTTGCTTTCTTT. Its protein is CASSEWDRVYFAFF.

The CDR3 DNA reads TGTGCCAGCAGCAAAGAACTAGCGGGTAAGTCCTACGAGCAGTACTTC. It codes for CASSKELAGKSYEQYF. The chain has TRBV21-1 and TRBJ2-7; the table's D call, TRBD2, was not checked against the DNA. TRBV21-1 corresponds to a pseudogene. The CDR3 totals 16 residues.